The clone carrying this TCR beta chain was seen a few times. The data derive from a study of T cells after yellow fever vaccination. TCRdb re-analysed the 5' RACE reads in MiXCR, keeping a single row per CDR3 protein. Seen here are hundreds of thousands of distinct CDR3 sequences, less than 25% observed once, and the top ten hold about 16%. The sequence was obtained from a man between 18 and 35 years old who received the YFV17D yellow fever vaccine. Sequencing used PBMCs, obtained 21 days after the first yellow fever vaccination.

This CDR3 is CASSLWQGGNEQFF. CDR3 bases: TGTGCCAGCAGCTTATGGCAGGGCGGCAATGAGCAGTTCTTC. The chain is built from TRBV7-3 and TRBJ2-1, with a possible D match to TRBD1 (5 bases). The CDR3 covers 14 residues. Per germline, CDR1 SGHTA and CDR2 FQGTGA. V shed 2 bases and J shed 6 bases, with 11 bases lying between them.